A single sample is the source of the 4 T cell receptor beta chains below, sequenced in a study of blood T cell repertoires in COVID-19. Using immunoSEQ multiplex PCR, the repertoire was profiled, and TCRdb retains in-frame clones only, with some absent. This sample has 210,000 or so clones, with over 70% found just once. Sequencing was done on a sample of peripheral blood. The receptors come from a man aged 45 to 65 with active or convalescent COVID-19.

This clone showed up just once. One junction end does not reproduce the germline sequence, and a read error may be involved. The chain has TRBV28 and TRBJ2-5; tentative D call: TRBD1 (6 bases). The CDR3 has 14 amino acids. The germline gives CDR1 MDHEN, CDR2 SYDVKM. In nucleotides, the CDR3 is TGTACCAGCAGTTCTTGGGGGCAAGAGGAGACCCAGTACTTC. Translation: CTSSSWGQEETQYF.

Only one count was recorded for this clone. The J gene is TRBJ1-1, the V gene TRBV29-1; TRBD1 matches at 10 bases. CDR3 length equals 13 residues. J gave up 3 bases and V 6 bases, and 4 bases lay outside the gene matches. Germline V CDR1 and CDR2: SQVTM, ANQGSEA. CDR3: CSVRTGGDTEAFF. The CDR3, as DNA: TGCAGCGTCCGGACAGGGGGGGACACTGAAGCTTTCTTT.

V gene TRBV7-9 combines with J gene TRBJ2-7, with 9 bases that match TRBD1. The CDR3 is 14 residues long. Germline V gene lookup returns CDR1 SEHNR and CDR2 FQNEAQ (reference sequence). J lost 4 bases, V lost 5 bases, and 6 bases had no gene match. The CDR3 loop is CASSLPGQGYEQYF. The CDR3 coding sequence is TGTGCCAGCAGCCTACCGGGACAGGGTTACGAGCAGTACTTC.

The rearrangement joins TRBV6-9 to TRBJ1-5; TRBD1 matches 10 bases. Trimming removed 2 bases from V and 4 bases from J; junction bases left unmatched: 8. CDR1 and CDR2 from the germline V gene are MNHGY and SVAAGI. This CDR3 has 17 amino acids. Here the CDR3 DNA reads TGTGCCAGCAGTTATGGGACAGGGGATCAAAGGAATCAGCCCCAGCATTTT. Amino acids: CASSYGTGDQRNQPQHF.